This passage covers 28 T cell receptor beta chains from one sample sequenced in a study of shared clonotypes between healthy human individuals. This table comes from immunoSEQ multiplex PCR, and its TCRdb copy is limited to in-frame clones, with some not included. The data show 850,000 to 1,200,000 clones, about 75% seen once. The sequencing sample was made of memory CD4+ T cells sorted from blood. Subset given: CD45RA-negative fraction. These receptors were collected from a man aged 18 to 30 in good health.

As for this clone: Other DNA sequences in this specimen translate into the identical CDR3. The chain joins TRBV5-1 to TRBJ1-1, with a weak D call TRBD1 (5 bases). Germline loops: CDR1 SGHRS, CDR2 YFSETQ. V gave up 0 bases and J gave up 4 bases, with 10 bases separating them. The CDR3 extends over 14 amino acids. This CDR3 is CASSLEGVGTEAFF. The CDR3 DNA reads TGCGCCAGCAGCTTGGAAGGGGTCGGCACTGAAGCTTTCTTT.

A note on this clone: Other DNA sequences of this sample code for an identical CDR3. The V and J genes are TRBV29-1 and TRBJ2-5; 7 bases line up with TRBD1. The CDR3 loop spans 13 amino acids. The J segment lost 2 bases and the V segment lost 6 bases, leaving 6 bases of the junction unmatched. Looked up from germline, CDR1 is SQVTM and CDR2 is ANQGSEA. CDR3 nucleotide sequence: TGCAGCGTCGCCGGGACAGCTCAAGAGACCCAGTACTTC. Its translation is CSVAGTAQETQYF.

V gene TRBV29-1 combines with J gene TRBJ2-3; 13 bases are shared with TRBD2. Germline loops: CDR1 SQVTM, CDR2 ANQGSEA. This CDR3 is built from 14 residues. V lost 6 bases to trimming and J lost 8 bases; unmatched junction nucleotides: 8. CDR3 sequence (DNA): TGCAGCGTGGGCACTAGCGGGAGGGTCGGTACGCAGTATTTT. Residues: CSVGTSGRVGTQYF.

The V and J genes are TRBV6-5 and TRBJ1-4, with a weak D call TRBD1 (6 bases). Between the trimmed V and J ends, which lost 5 bases and 10 bases, there was a span of 17 bases. The length of the CDR3 is 14 residues. Per germline, CDR1 MNHEY and CDR2 SVGAGI. CDR3 sequence: CASSPETGLGKLFF. The CDR3 bases are TGTGCCAGCAGTCCCGAGACAGGCCTCGGAAAACTGTTTTTT.

This rearrangement joins TRBV5-4 to TRBJ1-6; tentatively, D is TRBD1 (5 bases). With 5 bases removed from V and 4 bases from J, the gap between germline ends came to 13 bases. Per the germline V gene, CDR1 is SGHNT and CDR2 is YYREEE (reference sequence). This CDR3 is 15 amino acids long. For the CDR3, the DNA is TGTGCCAGCAGGATAGGGGAGGAGTATAATTCACCCCTCCACTTT. Translation gives CASRIGEEYNSPLHF.

The CDR3 coding sequence is TGTGCCAGCATCGAAGCGGGAGTTCGTGAGCAGTTCTTC. As protein: CASIEAGVREQFF. The genes are TRBV6-6 and TRBJ2-1, with 8 nucleotides matching TRBD2. In germline, CDR1 is MNHNY, CDR2 SVGAGI (reference sequence). The J segment lost 9 bases and the V segment lost 7 bases, leaving 8 bases of the junction unmatched. The CDR3 covers 13 residues.

This clone was found a few times. Other DNA variants within this sample encode the same CDR3. The chain joins TRBV5-1 to TRBJ2-3; D is ambiguous. This CDR3 has 15 residues. V lost 0 bases and J 0 bases, leaving 8 bases between the germline ends. Germline values: CDR1 SGHRS, CDR2 YFSETQ. CDR3 loop: CASSLGQASTDTQYF. The CDR3 DNA sequence: TGCGCCAGCAGCTTGGGCCAGGCGAGCACAGATACGCAGTATTTT. Together with reference TRBV5-1 and TRBJ2-3, the CDR3 gives the full variable domain: KAGVTQTPRYLIKTRGQQVTLSCSPISGHRSVSWYQQTPGQGLQFLFEYFSETQRNKGNFPGRFSGRQFSNSRSEMNVSTLELGDSALYLCASSLGQASTDTQYFGPGTRLTVL.

As regards this clone: Other DNA sequences within the sample encode an identical CDR3. The chain recombines TRBV10-3 with TRBJ2-5; TRBD2 matches at 12 bases. The CDR3 extends over 14 amino acids. Unmatched junction bases numbered 3, after V lost 6 bases and J lost 4 bases. The germline CDR1 and CDR2 sequences are ENHRY and SYGVKD. This CDR3 reads CAIRSSGGGETQYF. In DNA, the CDR3 is TGTGCCATCAGGTCTAGCGGGGGGGGAGAGACCCAGTACTTC.

This sequence joins TRBV10-3 and TRBJ2-1; 8 bases align to TRBD1. V shed 9 bases, J shed 10 bases, and the junction held 14 bases outside the gene matches. This CDR3 has 14 residues. Per the germline V gene, CDR1 is ENHRY and CDR2 is SYGVKD. For the CDR3, the DNA is TGTGCCATAGAACCGGGGACAGGACGAAACGAGCAGTTCTTC. This encodes CAIEPGTGRNEQFF.

The V and J genes are TRBV5-4 and TRBJ2-7; 7 positions match TRBD2. The CDR3 covers 18 residues. Unmatched junction bases numbered 16, after V lost 4 bases and J lost 0 bases. The germline V gene encodes CDR1 SGHNT and CDR2 YYREEE (reference sequence). In DNA, the CDR3 is TGTGCCAGCAGCCCTGGGGGGACTAAGGCGGGGCACTCCTACGAGCAGTACTTC. Protein product: CASSPGGTKAGHSYEQYF.

The chain links TRBV19 to TRBJ2-1; 10 nucleotides match TRBD2. The germline CDR1 and CDR2 sequences are LNHDA and SQIVND (reference sequence). The CDR3 runs to 15 residues. The trim removed 2 bases at V and 6 bases at J, leaving 4 bases unmatched. The CDR3 protein is CASSIRLAGANEQFF. CDR3 nucleotides: TGTGCCAGTAGTATACGGCTAGCGGGGGCCAATGAGCAGTTCTTC.

This clone appeared a few times. The rearrangement uses TRBV6-1 and TRBJ1-1; TRBD1 might be the D (5 bases). There are 14 residues in the CDR3. Trimming left V 4 bases short and J 3 bases short, with 12 bases between. CDR1 is MNHNS, CDR2 SASEGT, per germline. The CDR3: CASSVEGRDTEAFF. DNA for the CDR3: TGTGCCAGCAGTGTGGAGGGGCGCGACACTGAAGCTTTCTTT.

The chain has TRBV11-2 and TRBJ1-4; 8 bases are shared with TRBD1. The germline gives CDR1 SGHAT, CDR2 FQNNGV. J gave up 7 bases and V 5 bases, and 9 bases lay outside the gene matches. The CDR3 loop spans 15 amino acids. CDR3 loop: CASSHGQGGSEKLFF. CDR3 DNA sequence: TGTGCCAGCAGCCACGGACAGGGAGGAAGTGAAAAACTGTTTTTT. The whole variable domain, remainder taken from reference TRBV11-2 and TRBJ1-4, is EAGVAQSPRYKIIEKRQSVAFWCNPISGHATLYWYQQILGQGPKLLIQFQNNGVVDDSQLPKDRFSAERLKGVDSTLKIQPAKLEDSAVYLCASSHGQGGSEKLFFGSGTQLSVL.

Points on this clone: Distinct nucleotide sequences in the sample also encode this CDR3. The rearrangement uses TRBV5-1 and TRBJ1-5; D uncertain. This CDR3 has 14 residues. V lost 5 bases and J lost 2, with 11 bases in between. CDR1 and CDR2 (germline): SGHRS, YFSETQ. CDR3 nucleotides: TGCGCCAGCAGTCTAGGTTCGGGCAATCAGCCCCAGCATTTT. It codes for CASSLGSGNQPQHF.

The V gene is TRBV13, the J gene TRBJ2-3; D is uncertain. The V gene's germline CDR1 is PRHDT and CDR2 FYEKMQ (reference sequence). With 2 bases removed from V and 5 bases from J, the gap between germline ends came to 8 bases. The CDR3 spans 13 residues. CDR3: CASSLKLIDTQYF. CDR3 DNA: TGTGCCAGCAGCTTAAAACTTATAGATACGCAGTATTTT.

The chain uses TRBV6-5 and TRBJ1-3; TRBD1 might be the D (6 bases). This CDR3 has 14 residues. The V end lost 8 bases, the J end lost 4 bases, and 15 bases lay between the germline ends. Germline values: CDR1 MNHEY, CDR2 SVGAGI. CDR3 loop: CASSAGGPGNTIYF. As DNA, the CDR3 is TGTGCCAGCTCCGCTGGGGGGCCAGGAAACACCATATATTTT.

The genes are TRBV29-1 and TRBJ1-2, with D unclear. The germline V and J ends were trimmed by 2 bases and 8 bases, with 12 bases remaining between them. Germline V lookup: CDR1 SQVTM, CDR2 ANQGSEA. There are 12 residues in the CDR3. The CDR3 nucleotides are TGCAGCGTTGAAAATACGGCCAGCGGCTACACCTTC. This sequence encodes CSVENTASGYTF.

In DNA form, the CDR3 reads TGTGCCAGCTCACCACCTCCGGGCCGGGGTGAAAAACTGTTTTTT. Residues: CASSPPPGRGEKLFF. The J gene is TRBJ1-4, the V gene TRBV18; D remains ambiguous. Trimming took 0 bases from V and 7 from J, leaving 12 bases between them. Germline values: CDR1 KGHSH, CDR2 LQKENI. The CDR3 loop spans 15 amino acids.

The chain is built from TRBV9 and TRBJ2-7; a weak D match, TRBD1 (5 bases). Germline V CDR1 and CDR2: SGDLS, YYNGEE. CDR3 size: 15 residues. V lost 0 bases and J lost 6, with 16 bases in between. CDR3 sequence reads: CASSVGVRGSGEQYF. In nucleotides, the CDR3 is TGTGCCAGCAGCGTAGGGGTAAGGGGATCGGGCGAGCAGTACTTC.

The chain combines TRBV18 with TRBJ1-4, with TRBD1 identical over 7 bases. CDR1 is KGHSH, CDR2 LQKENI, per germline. This CDR3 spans 15 amino acids. The V gene end was trimmed by 3 bases and the J gene end by 6 bases; junction bases not matched to a gene: 7. CDR3 sequence: CASSPSQGSHEKLFF. In DNA form, the CDR3 reads TGTGCCAGCTCACCGTCACAGGGGAGCCATGAAAAACTGTTTTTT.

This clone was found a few times. This sequence joins TRBV28 and TRBJ2-1; 12 bases line up with TRBD1. Germline CDR1 reads MDHEN; CDR2 reads SYDVKM. After removal of 3 bases from V and 6 bases from J, the junction contained 15 bases not matched to a gene. The length of the CDR3 is 19 residues. The CDR3 is CASSFLPGQGAMSSNEQFF. DNA for the CDR3: TGTGCCAGCAGTTTCCTTCCGGGACAGGGGGCGATGAGTTCCAATGAGCAGTTCTTC.

The V call is TRBV6-5, the J call TRBJ2-1; 12 bases are shared with TRBD2. The length of the CDR3 is 16 residues. J lost 9 bases, V lost 1 base, and 7 bases had no gene match. In germline, CDR1 is MNHEY, CDR2 SVGAGI. CDR3 DNA: TGTGCCAGCAGTTACTTCCCTAGCGGGGGGGCCGGTGAGCAGTTCTTC. As protein: CASSYFPSGGAGEQFF.

This clone was detected once. The V and J genes are TRBV29-1 and TRBJ1-3, with 9 bases that match TRBD1. The CDR3 is made up of 13 amino acids. J was trimmed by 7 bases and V by 6 bases; bases with no gene match: 7. Germline V CDR1 and CDR2: SQVTM, ANQGSEA. CDR3 coding DNA: TGCAGCGTGGGACAGGGTCGGCTTAACACCATATATTTT. Translating gives CSVGQGRLNTIYF.

The gene calls are TRBV14 and TRBJ2-7; D remains unclear. This CDR3 is 11 amino acids long. Germline CDR1 reads SGHDN; CDR2 reads FVKESK. V gave up 3 bases and J gave up 7 bases, with 7 bases separating them. The CDR3 coding sequence is TGTGCCAGCAGCCATAGTAGTGAGCAGTACTTC. Translating gives CASSHSSEQYF.

This clone has a count of ten or more. V and J are TRBV28 and TRBJ1-6; D is uncertain. Germline V gene lookup returns CDR1 MDHEN and CDR2 SYDVKM. This CDR3 region has 15 residues. Trimming stripped 5 bases from V and 10 bases from J, with 18 bases between. The CDR3 DNA sequence: TGTGCCAGCAGTGCGGACGGGCCCTTGGGCTCACCCCTCCACTTT. Amino acid sequence: CASSADGPLGSPLHF.

In its sample, this clone is medium-sized (0.01 to 0.1%). This CDR3 is also generated by other DNA sequences in the sample. The chain links TRBV6-5 to TRBJ1-5; unclear D gene. The V gene lost 6 bases and the J gene lost 0 bases, with 6 bases spanning the gap. CDR3 size: 13 residues. Germline loops: CDR1 MNHEY, CDR2 SVGAGI. The CDR3 spells CASRGGSNQPQHF. The CDR3 region has the DNA TGTGCCAGCAGAGGAGGTAGCAATCAGCCCCAGCATTTT.

This clone was seen more than once but under ten times. The chain couples TRBV5-6 to TRBJ2-5; maybe TRBD1 (6 bases). Between the trimmed V and J ends, which lost 4 bases and 5 bases, there was a span of 21 bases. The CDR3 spans 16 residues. Germline CDR1 SGHDT, CDR2 YYEEEE. In DNA form, the CDR3 reads TGTGCCAGCAGCAGCCTTCGGACAGCGAGAGGGGAGACCCAGTACTTC. Translation: CASSSLRTARGETQYF. Filled out from reference TRBV5-6 and TRBJ2-5, the complete variable domain reads DAGVTQSPTHLIKTRGQQVTLRCSPKSGHDTVSWYQQALGQGPQFIFQYYEEEERQRGNFPDRFSGHQFPNYSSELNVNALLLGDSALYLCASSSLRTARGETQYFGPGTRLLVL.

This clone was seen just once. The chain joins TRBV10-1 to TRBJ1-2, with a possible D match to TRBD1 (5 bases). The CDR3 covers 16 residues. V was trimmed by 2 bases and J by 5 bases, leaving 18 bases between them. Germline CDR1 and CDR2: WNHNN and SYGVQD (reference sequence). In nucleotides, the CDR3 is TGCGCCAGCAGTGAGCCAGGTGGGGCCAGGCGTTATGGCTACACCTTC. It translates to CASSEPGGARRYGYTF.